The rows below give T cell receptor beta chains drawn from one sample of a study of PD-L1 blockade in urothelial cancer. Produced via immunoSEQ multiplex PCR; TCRdb's table is partial and in-frame only. The data hold tens of thousands of clones, with almost 90% observed a single time. The material sequenced was PBMCs, taken around atezolizumab (anti-PD-L1) treatment. These receptors came from a man between 60 and 75 years old with urothelial cancer. Both conserved end residues are part of each CDR3. A row's size may be missing; if present it is once, few, many or a size class.

j_call clone_size v_call cdr3_aa
TRBJ2-7 NA TRBV5-1 CASKSGRGTTYEQYF
TRBJ1-6 NA TRBV9 CASSVRDSNNSPLHF
TRBJ2-5 NA TRBV29-1 CSVLQPRGGETQYF
TRBJ2-1 once TRBV19 CASSIAAGGWDEQFF
TRBJ1-5 NA TRBV6-6 CASSWGGDSNQPQHF
TRBJ2-5 NA TRBV7-3 CASATLAGARETQYF
TRBJ2-4 NA TRBV9 CASSVGEGVRYF
TRBJ1-2 NA TRBV6-5 CASSYSRVNGYTF
TRBJ2-1 NA TRBV30 CAWSGLGWYNEQFF
TRBJ2-1 NA TRBV25-1 CASSEYEGARGEQFF
TRBJ1-4 NA TRBV13 CASSLGDRAEKLFF
TRBJ1-1 NA TRBV5-6 CASSPGGALNTEAFF
TRBJ2-3 NA TRBV30 CAWSRGQGVDTQYF
TRBJ2-7 NA TRBV7-6 CASSIGQGAREQYF
TRBJ1-1 NA TRBV7-9 CASSGGREGNTEAFF
TRBJ2-7 NA TRBV27 CASSQRPQSIWEQYF
TRBJ2-5 NA TRBV6-1 CASSPRDREETQYF
TRBJ2-6 once TRBV19 CASRPQQGGFISGANVLTF
TRBJ1-4 NA TRBV5-6 CASSKGQADLEKLFF
TRBJ2-7 NA TRBV9 CASSADSTTSSYEQYF
TRBJ2-5 NA TRBV9 CASSVAPGPKAGETQYF
TRBJ1-2 NA TRBV5-6 CASSTWTVLYGYTF
TRBJ2-3 NA TRBV7-2 CASSIGTGGFSTDTQYF
TRBJ2-7 NA TRBV7-2 CASSLGLAGVSSYEQYF
TRBJ1-4 NA TRBV5-6 CASSLKLLGQGFEKLFF
TRBJ1-5 NA TRBV5-8 CASSAGPWQPQHF
TRBJ2-2 NA TRBV7-9 CASSGPGSVYTGELFF
TRBJ2-7 NA TRBV30 CAWSPPTVVAYEQYF
TRBJ1-4 NA TRBV27 CASSFPQQGVVATNEKLFF
TRBJ1-3 NA TRBV7-2 CASSLDRGSPWNTIYF
TRBJ1-5 NA TRBV19 CASSAGTGARNQPQHF
TRBJ1-2 NA TRBV6-6 CASTQKQGLGHGYTF
TRBJ2-1 NA TRBV7-9 CASSLASGGGVNEQFF
TRBJ1-1 NA TRBV6-5 CASWDRLNTEAFF
TRBJ1-1 NA TRBV10-3 CATAGGRNTEAFF
TRBJ1-4 NA TRBV27 CASSPSRLNEKLFF
TRBJ2-7 NA TRBV28 CASRGLAGTYEQYF
TRBJ1-5 few TRBV5-8 CASSFQGASNQPQHF
TRBJ2-1 few TRBV7-9 CASSLFRQGDSNEQFF
TRBJ2-2 NA TRBV4-1 CASSQDYGTGINTGELFF
TRBJ2-7 once TRBV2 CASSAGGKEYEQYF
TRBJ1-1 NA TRBV5-4 CASSLSLLNTEAFF
TRBJ2-7 NA TRBV2 CASIGGGRQKAYEQYF
TRBJ2-5 NA TRBV29-1 CSVEPQGRETQYF
TRBJ2-1 few TRBV7-3 CASSPGGGSSYNEQFF
TRBJ1-5 NA TRBV9 CASSVGQGGQPQHF
TRBJ2-5 NA TRBV5-1 CASSLAFRVKGTQETQYF
TRBJ1-2 NA TRBV7-2 CASSPNLGQGGYGYTF